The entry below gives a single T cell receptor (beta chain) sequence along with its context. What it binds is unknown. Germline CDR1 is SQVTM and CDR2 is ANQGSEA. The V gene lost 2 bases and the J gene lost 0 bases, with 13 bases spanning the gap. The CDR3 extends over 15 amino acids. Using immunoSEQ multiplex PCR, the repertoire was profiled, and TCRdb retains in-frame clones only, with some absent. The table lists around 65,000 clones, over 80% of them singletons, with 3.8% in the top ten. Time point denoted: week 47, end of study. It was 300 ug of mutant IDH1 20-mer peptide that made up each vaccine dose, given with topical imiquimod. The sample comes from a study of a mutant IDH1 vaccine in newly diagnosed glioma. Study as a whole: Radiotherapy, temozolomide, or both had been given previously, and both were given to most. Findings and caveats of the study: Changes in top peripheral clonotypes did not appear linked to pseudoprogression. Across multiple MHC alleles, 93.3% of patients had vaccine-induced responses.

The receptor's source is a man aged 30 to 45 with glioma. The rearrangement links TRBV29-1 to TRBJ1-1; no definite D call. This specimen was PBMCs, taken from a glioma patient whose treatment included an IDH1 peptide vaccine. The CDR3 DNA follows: TGCAGCGTTGAATCTGGGCGGCTTTTGAACACTGAAGCTTTCTTT. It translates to CSVESGRLLNTEAFF.